The 5 T cell receptor beta chains presented below share a single source sample, sequenced in a study of identical twins. TCRdb reprocessed the 5' RACE reads via MiXCR and lists one record per CDR3 protein. Here the sample spans 400,000 to 550,000 distinct CDR3 sequences, over 11% being singletons. Separately, the same data were catalogued under a study of yellow fever vaccine responses in identical twins.

Specimen: CD4+ T cells sorted from blood. These receptor sequences come from a woman aged 18-30 years in good health.

Only a few counts were recorded for this clonotype. This rearrangement joins TRBV7-2 to TRBJ1-4, with D perhaps matching TRBD1 (6 bases). Germline V gene sequence: CDR1 SGHTA, CDR2 FQGNSA. Trimming took 5 bases from V and 8 from J, leaving 15 bases between them. This CDR3 has 14 residues. The CDR3, as DNA: TGTGCCAGCAGCCCGACAGGAATTGAGGAAAAACTGTTTTTT. Protein sequence: CASSPTGIEEKLFF.

This chain joins TRBV6-5 and TRBJ2-7; TRBD2 aligns across 15 bases. Losses at the gene ends were 4 bases for V and 6 bases for J; bases not matched to a gene: 4. Germline lookup yields CDR1 MNHEY and CDR2 SVGAGI. This CDR3 has 15 amino acids. CDR3 residues: CASSLRGLAGGEQYF. In DNA form, the CDR3 reads TGTGCCAGCAGTTTACGGGGACTAGCGGGAGGCGAGCAGTACTTC.

V and J are TRBV7-2 and TRBJ2-3; 7 nucleotides align to TRBD2. V trimming: 2 bases; J trimming: 8 bases; junction bases outside the gene matches: 7. The germline gives CDR1 SGHTA, CDR2 FQGNSA. This CDR3 has 14 amino acids. CDR3: CASSLRAGDFTQYF. In DNA, the CDR3 is TGTGCCAGCAGCTTAAGGGCGGGAGACTTTACGCAGTATTTT.

The rearrangement joins TRBV12-3 or TRBV12-4 to TRBJ2-1; 10 nucleotides match TRBD2. CDR3 size: 15 residues. V trimming: 6 bases; J trimming: 8 bases; junction bases outside the gene matches: 10. The CDR3 sequence: CASSLPAGGPDEQFF. DNA of the CDR3: TGTGCCAGCAGCCTGCCAGCGGGAGGGCCCGATGAGCAGTTCTTC.

The chain links TRBV25-1 to TRBJ2-1; TRBD1 is a possible D gene (5 bases). Between the trimmed V and J ends, which lost 6 bases and 0 bases, there was a span of 9 bases. Germline V CDR1 and CDR2: MGHDK, SYGVNS. This CDR3 is built from 14 residues. Here the CDR3 reads CASRQVGSYNEQFF. Written as DNA, the CDR3 is TGTGCCAGCAGACAGGTGGGCTCCTACAATGAGCAGTTCTTC.